The sequence of this T cell receptor beta chain was determined in a study of T cell responses to AZD1222 COVID-19 vaccine. Study details: Combined were second doses at about 4 or about 12 weeks. Study results and limitations: AZD1222 recipients seropositive at baseline numbered only six. Repertoire sampling happened only post peak T cell response. Females made up more of the donors, who were largely white British, and clonal diversity may have come out too low.

V dropped 10 bases and J dropped 3 bases, with 15 bases sitting between them. CDR1 is LNHDA, CDR2 SQIVND, per germline (reference sequence). The CDR3 has 13 amino acids. Comment on this clone: What it binds is not known.

TCRdb keeps only in-frame clones here, not all; method: immunoSEQ multiplex PCR. The sample carries roughly 140,000 clones, about 90% recorded once. This specimen was peripheral blood, taken on day 0 of AZD1222 vaccination. This TCR came from an adult in good health. This rearrangement joins TRBV19 to TRBJ1-1; D uncertain. Written as DNA, the CDR3 is TGTGCCACCCAACCACCATCGGACACTGAAGCTTTCTTT. Amino acids: CATQPPSDTEAFF.